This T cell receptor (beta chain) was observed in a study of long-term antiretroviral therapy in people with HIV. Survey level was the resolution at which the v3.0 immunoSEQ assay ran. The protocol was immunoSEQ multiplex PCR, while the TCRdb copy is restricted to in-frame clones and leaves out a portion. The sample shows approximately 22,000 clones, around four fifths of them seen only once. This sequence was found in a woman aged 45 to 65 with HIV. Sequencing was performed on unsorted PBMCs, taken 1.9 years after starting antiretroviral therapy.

The CDR3 bases are TGTGCCAGCAGCCGAGACAGGGAAGTAAACACCATATATTTT. Translated, it gives CASSRDREVNTIYF. The rearrangement links TRBV7-2 to TRBJ1-3; 7 bases are a match to TRBD1. V lost 5 bases, J lost 6 bases, and 7 bases stayed unmatched. CDR3 length: 14 residues. Germline V CDR1 and CDR2: SGHTA, FQGNSA.